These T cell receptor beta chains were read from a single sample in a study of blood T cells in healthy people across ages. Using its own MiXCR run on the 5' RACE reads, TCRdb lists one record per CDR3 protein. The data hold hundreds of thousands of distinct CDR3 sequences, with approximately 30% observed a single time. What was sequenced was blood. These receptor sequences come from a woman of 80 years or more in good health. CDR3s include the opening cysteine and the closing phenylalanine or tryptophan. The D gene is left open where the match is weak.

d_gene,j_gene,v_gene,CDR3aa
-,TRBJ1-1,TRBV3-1,CASSPMVSETYTEAFF
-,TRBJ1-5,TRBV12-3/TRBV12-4,CASSCDSPNQPQHF
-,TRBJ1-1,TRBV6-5,CASSYGRGDDTEAFF
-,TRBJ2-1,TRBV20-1,CSARTSSKYNEQFF
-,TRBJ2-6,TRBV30,CAWSSHTTGANVLTF
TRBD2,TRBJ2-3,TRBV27,CATFVLAGAPIGTQYF
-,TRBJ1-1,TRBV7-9,CASSRPNTEAFF
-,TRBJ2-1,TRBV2,CALRDRYPNEQFF
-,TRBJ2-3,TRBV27,CASSLFVGGVTDTQYF
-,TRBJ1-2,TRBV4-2,CARSPRGSGGNGYTF
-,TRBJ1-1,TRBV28,CASSLLEQEAFF
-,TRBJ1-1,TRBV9,CASSVEGGLSTEAFF
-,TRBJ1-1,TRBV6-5,CASSYSRNTEAFF
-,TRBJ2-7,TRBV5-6,CASSQFRGTYEQYF
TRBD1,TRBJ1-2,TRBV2,CASSDYRGTGYTF
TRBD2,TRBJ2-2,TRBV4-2,CASSQKRGGGAAGELFF
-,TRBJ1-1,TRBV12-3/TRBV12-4,CASSLVIGRNTEAFF
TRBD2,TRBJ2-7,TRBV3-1,CASSPGGYVQYF
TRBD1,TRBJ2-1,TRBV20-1,CSALRDRGFDEQFF
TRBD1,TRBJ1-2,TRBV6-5,CASSTADRVNGYTF
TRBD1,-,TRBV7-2,CASSDQGAGVNYEQYF